This T cell receptor beta chain stems from a study of patients and donors after allogeneic stem cell transplantation. Trimming took 8 bases from V and 4 from J, leaving 5 bases between them. The CDR3 length is 11 residues. Germline V gene data show CDR1 as MNHEY and CDR2 as SVGAGI. This clonotype was observed a few times. TCRdb reanalysed the RT-PCR reads using MiXCR and keeps one entry per CDR3 protein. This table has under 95,000 distinct CDR3 sequences, 4.5% to 5% appearing once. The rearrangement joins TRBV6-5 to TRBJ2-2; D is undetermined. The sequencing sample was made of blood, either unsorted or a sorted T cell fraction (not recorded which). The TCR was taken from a human donor who was either an allogeneic HSCT recipient or a stem cell or donor lymphocyte infusion donor (not recorded which). It is not recorded whose cells these are; they may come from a transplant donor. CDR3: CASGRTGELFF. Written as DNA, the CDR3 is TGTGCCAGCGGGCGCACCGGGGAGCTGTTTTTT.